This TCR beta chain was recorded in a study of monozygotic twins with inflammatory bowel disease. General observations from the study: IBD patients exhibited fewer clonotypes shared with other individuals than healthy twins, particularly with disease activity. Patient repertoires may have gained variability from differing immunosuppressive treatments. The analysis failed to separate different T cell subtypes.

Researchers put TCRalpha and TCRbeta cDNA through two nested PCRs lasting approximately 17 and 9 cycles. TCRdb reanalyzed the 5' RACE reads, giving one entry per CDR3 protein sequence and no DNA. The data show about 160,000 distinct CDR3 sequences, and the top ten clones hold 2% to 3%. Regarding this clonotype: Its antigen remains unknown.

CDR1 and CDR2 (germline): MDHEN, SYDVKM. The CDR3 runs 12 residues. Sequencing was carried out using blood. This TCR came from a human donor with ulcerative colitis or Crohn's disease, or a healthy co-twin of an affected twin (not recorded which). The rearrangement joins TRBV28 to TRBJ2-7. CDR3 sequence: CASSLERLEQYF.